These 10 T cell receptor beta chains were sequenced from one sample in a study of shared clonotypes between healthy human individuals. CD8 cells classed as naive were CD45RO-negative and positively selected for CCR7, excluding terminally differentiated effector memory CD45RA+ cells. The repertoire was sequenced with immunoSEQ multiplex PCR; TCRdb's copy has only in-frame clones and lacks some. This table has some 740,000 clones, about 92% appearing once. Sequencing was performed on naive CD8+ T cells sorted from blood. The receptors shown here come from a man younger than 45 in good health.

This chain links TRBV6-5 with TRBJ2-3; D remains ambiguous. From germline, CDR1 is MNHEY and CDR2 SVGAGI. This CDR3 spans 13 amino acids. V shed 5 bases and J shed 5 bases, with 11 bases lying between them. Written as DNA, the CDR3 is TGTGCCAGCAGTAACAACTGGCTAGATACGCAGTATTTT. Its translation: CASSNNWLDTQYF.

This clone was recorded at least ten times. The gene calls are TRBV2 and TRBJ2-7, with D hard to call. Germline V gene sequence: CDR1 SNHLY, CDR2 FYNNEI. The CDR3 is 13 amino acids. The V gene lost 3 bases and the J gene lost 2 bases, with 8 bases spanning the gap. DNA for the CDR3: TGTGCCAGCAGTGACAGGTCAACCTACGAGCAGTACTTC. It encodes CASSDRSTYEQYF.

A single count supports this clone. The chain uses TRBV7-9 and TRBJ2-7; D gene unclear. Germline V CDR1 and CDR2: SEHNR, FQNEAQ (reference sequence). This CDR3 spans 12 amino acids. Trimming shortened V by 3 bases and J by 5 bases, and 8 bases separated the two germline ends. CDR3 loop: CASSFGVDEQYF. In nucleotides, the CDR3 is TGTGCCAGCAGCTTTGGGGTCGACGAGCAGTACTTC.

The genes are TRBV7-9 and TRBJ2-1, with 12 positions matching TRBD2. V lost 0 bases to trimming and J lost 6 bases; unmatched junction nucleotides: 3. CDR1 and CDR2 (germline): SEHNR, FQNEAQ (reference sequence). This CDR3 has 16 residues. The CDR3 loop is CASSLALAGGSNEQFF. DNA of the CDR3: TGTGCCAGCAGCTTAGCTCTAGCGGGAGGGTCCAATGAGCAGTTCTTC.

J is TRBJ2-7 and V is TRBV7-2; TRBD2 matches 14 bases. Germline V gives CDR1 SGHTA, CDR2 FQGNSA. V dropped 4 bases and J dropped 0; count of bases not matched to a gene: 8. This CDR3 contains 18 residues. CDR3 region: CASSSLRLAGGNSYEQYF. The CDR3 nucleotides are TGTGCCAGCAGCTCCCTCCGACTAGCGGGAGGGAACTCCTACGAGCAGTACTTC.

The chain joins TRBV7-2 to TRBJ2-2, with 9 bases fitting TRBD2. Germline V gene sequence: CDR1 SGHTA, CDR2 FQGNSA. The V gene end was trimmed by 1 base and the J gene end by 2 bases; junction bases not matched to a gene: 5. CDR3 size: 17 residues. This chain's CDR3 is CASSLGSAGGNTGELFF. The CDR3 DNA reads TGTGCCAGCAGCTTAGGGTCAGCGGGAGGTAACACCGGGGAGCTGTTTTTT.

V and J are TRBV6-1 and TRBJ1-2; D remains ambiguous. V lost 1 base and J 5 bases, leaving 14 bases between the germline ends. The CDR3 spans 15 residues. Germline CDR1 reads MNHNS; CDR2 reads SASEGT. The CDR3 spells CASSEVPRTVYGYTF. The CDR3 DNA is TGTGCCAGCAGTGAAGTACCTCGGACGGTTTATGGCTACACCTTC.

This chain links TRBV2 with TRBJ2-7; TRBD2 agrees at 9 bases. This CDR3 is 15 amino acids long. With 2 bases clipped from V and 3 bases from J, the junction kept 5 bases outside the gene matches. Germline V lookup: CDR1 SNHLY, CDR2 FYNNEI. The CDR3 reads CASSETGLAGYEQYF. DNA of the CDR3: TGTGCCAGCAGTGAAACGGGACTAGCAGGCTACGAGCAGTACTTC.

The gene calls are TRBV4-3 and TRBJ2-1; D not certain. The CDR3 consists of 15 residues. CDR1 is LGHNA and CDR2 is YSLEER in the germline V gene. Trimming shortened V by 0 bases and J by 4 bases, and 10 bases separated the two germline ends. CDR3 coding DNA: TGCGCCAGCAGCCAAGATCTCTCGGTATACAATGAGCAGTTCTTC. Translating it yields CASSQDLSVYNEQFF.

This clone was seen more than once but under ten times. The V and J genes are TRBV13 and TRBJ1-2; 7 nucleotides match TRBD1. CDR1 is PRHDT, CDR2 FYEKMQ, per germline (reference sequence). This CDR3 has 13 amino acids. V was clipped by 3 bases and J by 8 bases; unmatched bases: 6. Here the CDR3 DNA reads TGTGCCAGCAGCTTCCGACAGGGTCTCGGCTACACCTTC. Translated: CASSFRQGLGYTF.